The 24 T cell receptor beta chains below come from one sample, sequenced in a study of Graves' ophthalmopathy and Graves' hyperthyroidism. Amplification targeted the TCR beta CDR3 regions, with RNA transcripts as the source material. In the first round, RT-PCR was carried out with HTBI primers, and a multiplex PCR formed the second round. Using its own MiXCR run on the multiplex PCR reads, TCRdb lists one record per CDR3 protein. The table includes a few hundred thousand distinct CDR3 sequences, 39% detected once. The sequenced material came from peripheral blood or thyroid tissue (not recorded which). The receptors originated from an adult man with Graves' hyperthyroidism.

As regards this clonotype: A much larger clone differs from this one at a single base, so this may be a read error. Written as DNA, the CDR3 is TGCGCCAGCAGCCGCGGTCGACAGCGGAACACTGAAGCTTTCTTT. This sequence encodes CASSRGRQRNTEAFF. This chain connects TRBV4-1 to TRBJ1-1, with D possibly matching TRBD1 (5 bases). Germline-derived CDR1 and CDR2 are MGHRA and YSYEKL. The CDR3 is 15 residues long. Trimming stripped 4 bases from V and 1 base from J, with 13 bases between.

This clonotype came up a few times. V and J are TRBV19 and TRBJ1-4, with a possible D match to TRBD1 (6 bases). V dropped 3 bases and J dropped 0 bases, with 8 bases sitting between them. Germline CDR1 reads LNHDA; CDR2 reads SQIVND (reference sequence). This CDR3 is built from 15 residues. CDR3 sequence: CASSMDSATNEKLFF. The CDR3 DNA follows: TGTGCCAGTAGTATGGACAGTGCAACTAATGAAAAACTGTTTTTT. The whole variable domain, remainder taken from reference TRBV19 and TRBJ1-4, is DGGITQSPKYLFRKEGQNVTLSCEQNLNHDAMYWYRQDPGQGLRLIYYSQIVNDFQKGDIAEGYSVSREKKESFPLTVTSAQKNPTAFYLCASSMDSATNEKLFFGSGTQLSVL.

This clonotype was detected ten times or more. This rearrangement joins TRBV11-2 to TRBJ2-7; D is undetermined. V was trimmed by 1 base and J by 1 base, leaving 11 bases between them. Germline CDR1 SGHAT, CDR2 FQNNGV. This CDR3 comprises 15 residues. The CDR3 nucleotides read TGTGCCAGCAGCTTAGGCCTTTTTCGTTCCTACGAGCAGTACTTC. As protein: CASSLGLFRSYEQYF.

The chain is built from TRBV19 and TRBJ2-7, with D hard to call. The CDR3 totals 14 residues. The V gene's germline CDR1 is LNHDA and CDR2 SQIVND (reference sequence). V gave up 6 bases and J gave up 1 base, with 13 bases separating them. As DNA, the CDR3 is TGTGCCAGTAGGGGGTCCTTCAGGTCCTACGAGCAGTACTTC. This translates into CASRGSFRSYEQYF.

The chain links TRBV18 to TRBJ2-5, with 7 nucleotides matching TRBD1. Per germline, CDR1 KGHSH and CDR2 LQKENI. V shed 3 bases, J shed 2 bases, and the junction held 3 bases outside the gene matches. The CDR3 has 14 amino acids. In DNA, the CDR3 is TGTGCCAGCTCACCGGGACAGTCTCAAGAGACCCAGTACTTC. This codes for CASSPGQSQETQYF.

This chain connects TRBV24-1 to TRBJ1-1; perhaps TRBD1 as D (5 bases). This CDR3 is built from 12 residues. Germline V gene sequence: CDR1 KGHDR, CDR2 SFDVKD. V lost 5 bases, J lost 6 bases, and 9 bases lay in between. DNA of the CDR3: TGTGCCACCAGTGGCCAGGGCCCTGAAGCTTTCTTT. Its protein is CATSGQGPEAFF.

Turning to this clonotype: Because the CDR3 is missing its conserved closing phenylalanine or tryptophan, this is likely a read error. The rearrangement links TRBV5-4 to TRBJ2-7; 11 bases map to TRBD2. The CDR3 consists of 15 residues. From germline, CDR1 is SGHNT and CDR2 YYREEE (reference sequence). The ends lost 4 bases at V and 5 bases at J; junction bases unmatched: 8. CDR3: CASSHPSGRRDEQYL. The CDR3, as DNA: TGTGCCAGCAGCCACCCTAGCGGGAGGAGGGACGAGCAGTACCTC.

Many counts were recorded for this clonotype. This chain joins TRBV2 and TRBJ2-7; 7 bases align to TRBD1. The V segment lost 7 bases and the J segment 3 bases; nucleotides outside the gene matches: 6. The length of the CDR3 is 13 residues. The germline gives CDR1 SNHLY, CDR2 FYNNEI. The CDR3 spells CASIRDRYYEQYF. DNA of the CDR3: TGTGCCAGCATCCGGGACAGATACTACGAGCAGTACTTC.

This clonotype was seen many times. The chain couples TRBV9 to TRBJ1-1; 8 bases map to TRBD1. Trimming took 2 bases from V and 2 from J; bases not matched to a gene: 5. Germline V CDR1 and CDR2: SGDLS, YYNGEE. The CDR3 contains 15 residues. The CDR3 DNA is TGTGCCAGCAGCGTCACAGGGGGGGCAAACACTGAAGCTTTCTTT. Translation gives CASSVTGGANTEAFF.

This clonotype has ten or more counts. The chain has TRBV7-6 and TRBJ1-6, with D possibly matching TRBD1 (5 bases). Germline lookup yields CDR1 SGHVS and CDR2 FNYEAQ. The CDR3 runs 14 residues. The V end was cut by 3 bases, the J end by 9 bases, with 12 bases between. The CDR3 bases are TGTGCCAGCAGCTTTCAGGGTTGGCGTTCACCCCTCCACTTT. It encodes CASSFQGWRSPLHF.

Ten or more counts support this clonotype. This chain uses TRBV12-3 or TRBV12-4 with TRBJ1-1, with D perhaps matching TRBD1 (6 bases). The CDR3 extends over 12 amino acids. Trimming removed 7 bases at V and 1 base at J, with 7 bases between. For the CDR3, the DNA is TGTGCCAGCACGGGACAGAACACTGAAGCTTTCTTT. This codes for CASTGQNTEAFF.

Note on this clonotype: A clone one base away is much larger, so this may be a read error. This chain joins TRBV12-3 or TRBV12-4 and TRBJ2-2; tentative D call: TRBD1 (6 bases). The CDR3 has 17 amino acids. CDR3: CPSSVGALNRVAGELFF. CDR3 sequence (DNA): TGTCCCAGCAGCGTAGGGGCCCTAAACAGGGTCGCCGGGGAGCTGTTTTTT.

This clonotype has a handful of counts. The DNA for the CDR3 is TGCGCCAGCAGCGTTTACAGCCATGAAGTAACGGCGGGTACCCAGTACTTC. It codes for CASSVYSHEVTAGTQYF. The chain is built from TRBV5-1 and TRBJ2-5; perhaps TRBD2 as D (5 bases). CDR3 size: 17 residues. Germline assignment: CDR1 SGHRS and CDR2 YFSETQ. V lost 4 bases, J lost 8 bases, and 27 bases lay in between.

V and J are TRBV29-1 and TRBJ1-1; unclear D gene. CDR1 and CDR2 from the germline V gene are SQVTM and ANQGSEA. The germline V and J ends were trimmed by 3 bases and 0 bases, with 11 bases remaining between them. This CDR3 spans 14 amino acids. CDR3 nucleotide sequence: TGCAGCGTTGATAGGGCGGCTGTGAACACTGAAGCTTTCTTT. Its protein is CSVDRAAVNTEAFF.

This clonotype was seen at least ten times. DNA for the CDR3: TGTGCCATCAGTGCCCCTAGCCGACAGGCACCTGGAAACACCATATATTTT. Translating gives CAISAPSRQAPGNTIYF. The chain carries TRBV10-3 and TRBJ1-3; possibly TRBD1 for D (6 bases). Trimming pared 4 bases from V and 2 bases from J, leaving 18 bases between. Germline V CDR1 and CDR2: ENHRY, SYGVKD. The CDR3 is 17 residues long.

Only a few counts were recorded for this clonotype. The chain has TRBV12-3 or TRBV12-4 and TRBJ2-5; D unresolved. The V and J ends lost 5 bases and 4 bases respectively, with 8 bases between them. CDR3 length: 12 amino acids. CDR3 sequence (DNA): TGTGCCAGCAGTATACTTGTAGAGACCCAGTACTTC. Translating gives CASSILVETQYF.

On this clonotype itself: Sequence at one end of the junction differs from germline and may be a read error. This rearrangement joins TRBV12-3 or TRBV12-4 to TRBJ2-5, with D possibly being TRBD1 (5 bases). There are 15 residues in the CDR3. CDR3 amino acids: CASSIQGFGEEAQYF. The CDR3 nucleotides read TGTGCCAGCAGTATTCAGGGATTCGGAGAAGAGGCCCAGTACTTC.

This clonotype was seen a handful of times. The CDR3 DNA reads as TGCAGCGCGAGACTAGCGGGAGTGTCAGATACGCAGTATTTT. It is translated as CSARLAGVSDTQYF. The genes are TRBV29-1 and TRBJ2-3; 12 nucleotides agree with TRBD2. Trimming removed 7 bases from V and 4 bases from J; junction bases left unmatched: 6. Germline assignment: CDR1 SQVTM and CDR2 ANQGSEA. CDR3 size: 14 residues.

The chain is built from TRBV5-1 and TRBJ2-6, with TRBD1 matching 10 bases. This CDR3 is 18 amino acids long. The germline CDR1 and CDR2 sequences are SGHRS and YFSETQ. V lost 3 bases and J lost 0; bases outside the gene matches: 6. Here the CDR3 reads CASSSSGTGVSGANVLTF. CDR3 coding DNA: TGCGCCAGCAGCTCGTCCGGGACAGGGGTCTCTGGGGCCAACGTCCTGACTTTC.

Ten or more counts support this clonotype. The chain is built from TRBV7-2 and TRBJ2-2, with TRBD1 matching over 7 bases. This CDR3 region has 15 residues. Per germline, CDR1 SGHTA and CDR2 FQGNSA. The J segment lost 4 bases and the V segment lost 4 bases, leaving 6 bases of the junction unmatched. The CDR3 sequence: CASSYRDSATGELFF. Written as DNA, the CDR3 is TGTGCCAGCAGCTATCGGGACAGCGCCACCGGGGAGCTGTTTTTT.

The chain uses TRBV11-2 and TRBJ2-5; TRBD2 agrees at 9 bases. CDR1 is SGHAT and CDR2 is FQNNGV in the germline V gene. The CDR3 sequence is 15 residues long. The V and J ends lost 5 bases and 2 bases, in that order; junction bases with no gene match: 6. CDR3 sequence reads: CASSTRLAEQETQYF. In nucleotides, the CDR3 is TGTGCCAGCAGCACCAGACTAGCGGAGCAAGAGACCCAGTACTTC. Drawing the rest from reference TRBV11-2 and TRBJ2-5, the complete variable domain is EAGVAQSPRYKIIEKRQSVAFWCNPISGHATLYWYQQILGQGPKLLIQFQNNGVVDDSQLPKDRFSAERLKGVDSTLKIQPAKLEDSAVYLCASSTRLAEQETQYFGPGTRLLVL.

This clonotype has just a few counts. The V call is TRBV15, the J call TRBJ1-2; 9 bases map to TRBD1. Germline CDR1 reads LNHNV; CDR2 reads YYDKDF (reference sequence). The CDR3 totals 15 residues. V gave up 2 bases and J gave up 8 bases; unmatched junction bases: 9. CDR3: CATSRFPGQGYGYTF. In nucleotides, the CDR3 is TGTGCCACCAGCAGATTTCCGGGACAGGGTTACGGCTACACCTTC.

Details on this clonotype: This may stem from a read error, because a much larger clone lies one nucleotide away. The CDR3 nucleotides read TGTGCCAGCAGCGTAGGAGGGAGGGATCGGCCCCAGCATTTT. Its protein product is CASSVGGRDRPQHF. V usage is TRBV9 and J usage is TRBJ1-5; D gene unclear. Germline CDR1 SGDLS, CDR2 YYNGEE. Trimming took 0 bases from V and 9 from J, leaving 13 bases between them. The CDR3 extends over 14 amino acids.

The V gene is TRBV7-9, the J gene TRBJ1-3; 10 bases fit TRBD1. Germline CDR1 reads SEHNR; CDR2 reads FQNEAQ (reference sequence). CDR3 length: 16 residues. With 5 bases clipped from V and 3 bases from J, the junction kept 7 bases outside the gene matches. CDR3 loop: CASSPLTGGGGNTIYF. DNA of the CDR3: TGTGCCAGCAGCCCGCTGACAGGGGGCGGTGGAAACACCATATATTTT.